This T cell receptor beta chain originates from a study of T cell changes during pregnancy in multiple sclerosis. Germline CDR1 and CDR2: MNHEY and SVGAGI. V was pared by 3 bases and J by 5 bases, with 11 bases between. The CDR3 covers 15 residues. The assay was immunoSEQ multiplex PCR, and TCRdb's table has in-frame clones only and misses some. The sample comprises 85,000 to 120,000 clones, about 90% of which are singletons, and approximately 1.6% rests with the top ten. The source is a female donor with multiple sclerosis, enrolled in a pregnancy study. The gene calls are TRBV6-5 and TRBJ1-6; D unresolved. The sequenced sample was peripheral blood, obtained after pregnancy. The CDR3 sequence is CASSYLRGDNSPLHF. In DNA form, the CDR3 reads TGTGCCAGCAGTTATTTACGGGGTGATAATTCACCCCTCCACTTT.